This note documents a single TCR beta chain sequence. Its target is unknown. The data originate from a study of cytomegalovirus exposure and HLA in healthy donors. Repertoires were generated with immunoSEQ multiplex PCR, while TCRdb's copy carries only in-frame clones and drops some. The top ten hold 0.78% of the sample, which has under 100,000 clones, about 96% seen once. Germline CDR1 SGHRS, CDR2 YFSETQ. The CDR3 is made up of 14 amino acids. V was cut by 0 bases and J by 3 bases, with 7 bases left in between. Study observations and caveats: The investigators catalogued 150 to 200 TCR beta chains as cytomegalovirus-associated.

The sequencing sample was made of PBMCs. The V call is TRBV5-1, the J call TRBJ2-1, with D possibly matching TRBD2 (6 bases). The clonotype was recovered from a man between 18 and 35 years old in good health and CMV-seronegative. The CDR3 DNA reads as TGCGCCAGCAGCTTGGGGCGGGACTACAATGAGCAGTTCTTC. Its protein product is CASSLGRDYNEQFF.